This TCR beta chain was sequenced in a study of identical twins. Study observations and caveats: Potential partial confounding of zero-insertion analyses by invariant MAIT and iNKT cells was noted. Models underpredicted monozygotic twin sharing of out-of-frame TCR alpha. Findings came from cross-sectional statistics, without long-term follow-up of donors.

Germline assignment: CDR1 MNHEY and CDR2 SMNVEV (reference sequence). The CDR3 runs 14 residues. V shed 3 bases, J shed 4 bases, and the junction held 3 bases outside the gene matches. With template switching, a universal primer site was added, and the cDNA carried unique molecular identifiers. TCRdb called the 5' RACE reads again in MiXCR, with one record for every CDR3 protein. The table lists under 300,000 distinct CDR3 sequences, around 8% of them singletons, with 2.5% to 3.5% in the top ten. Only a few counts were recorded for this clonotype. Its antigen is still unknown. These data also featured in a second study, about yellow fever vaccine responses in identical twins.

Input material: CD8+ T cells sorted from blood. The receptor was derived from a woman aged 18-29 years in good health. The chain combines TRBV27 with TRBJ2-7; 10 bases agree with TRBD2. The CDR3 nucleotides are TGTGCCAGCAGTTTCAAGCGGGGGGGATACGAGCAGTACTTC. It encodes CASSFKRGGYEQYF.